These T cell receptor beta chains were read from a single sample in a study of PD-1 blockade in classical Hodgkin lymphoma. Sequencing was performed with immunoSEQ multiplex PCR; in TCRdb, only in-frame clones are kept and a portion is missing. The table has roughly 150,000 clones, approximately 72% seen once; the top ten hold about 9.2%. The sequenced sample was peripheral blood mononuclear cells (PBMCs), obtained before the second cycle of nivolumab. The receptors stem from a human donor with classical Hodgkin lymphoma. CDR3s include the opening cysteine and the closing phenylalanine or tryptophan. The order of the fields is clone size, D gene, V gene, J gene, CDR3 protein, CDR3 DNA. D genes are given only for firm matches. The size entry is marked missing in some rows and otherwise reads once, few, many or a size class.

-,-,TRBV7-6,TRBJ2-1,CASSLGRGVGNEQFF,TGTGCCAGCAGCTTAGGCCGAGGAGTAGGCAATGAGCAGTTCTTC
-,TRBD1,TRBV5-1,TRBJ2-2,CASSDTGGGGELFF,TGCGCCAGCAGCGATACAGGGGGAGGTGGGGAGCTGTTTTTT
-,-,TRBV4-3,TRBJ2-1,CASSPIVPPYNEQFF,TGCGCCAGCAGCCCCATCGTCCCCCCCTACAATGAGCAGTTCTTC
-,-,TRBV6-5,TRBJ1-3,CASSYDRSSGNTIYF,TGTGCCAGCAGTTACGACAGGTCCTCTGGAAACACCATATATTTT
-,TRBD1,TRBV19,TRBJ1-4,CASTMGQGNPATNEKLFF,TGTGCCAGTACCATGGGACAGGGGAACCCAGCAACTAATGAAAAACTGTTTTTT
many,TRBD1,TRBV19,TRBJ1-3,CASSAGTGNSGNTIYF,TGTGCCAGTAGTGCCGGGACAGGGAACTCTGGAAACACCATATATTTT
once,TRBD1,TRBV28,TRBJ1-5,CASTRQGGLQPQHF,TGTGCCAGCACCAGACAGGGGGGTTTGCAGCCCCAGCATTTT
-,-,TRBV2,TRBJ2-5,CASRDPPRRGLSLPPGEETQYF,TGTGCCAGCAGGGACCCCCCCCGCAGGGGCCTCTCGTTACCGCCTGGGGAAGAGACCCAGTACTTC
few,TRBD2,TRBV7-3,TRBJ2-7,CASSLGLAGYEQYF,TGTGCCAGCAGCTTGGGGCTAGCGGGATACGAGCAGTACTTC
once,-,TRBV11-1,TRBJ1-3,CASSLVTAGNTIYF,TGTGCCAGCAGCTTAGTTACGGCTGGAAACACCATATATTTT
few,TRBD1,TRBV6-1,TRBJ1-6,CASSERRDSYNSPLHF,TGTGCCAGCAGTGAAAGAAGGGACAGCTATAATTCACCCCTCCACTTT
-,TRBD2,TRBV9,TRBJ2-3,CASSQGLAGGIDTQYF,TGTGCCAGCAGCCAGGGACTAGCGGGAGGGATTGATACGCAGTATTTT
-,-,TRBV28,TRBJ2-7,CASSPRTPYEQYF,TGTGCCAGCAGTCCCCGCACGCCCTACGAGCAGTACTTC
-,TRBD2,TRBV11-1,TRBJ2-3,CASSFRLAGSTDTQYF,TGTGCCAGCAGCTTCCGACTAGCGGGGAGCACAGATACGCAGTATTTT
once,-,TRBV4-1,TRBJ1-2,CASSRGQSSVYGYTF,TGCGCCAGCAGCCGAGGACAGAGCTCCGTCTATGGCTACACCTTC
-,TRBD1,TRBV5-1,TRBJ1-3,CASSITGGGGNTIYF,TGCGCCAGCAGCATTACAGGGGGCGGTGGAAACACCATATATTTT
many,-,TRBV19,TRBJ2-5,CASSTGYQETQYF,TGTGCCAGTAGCACAGGGTACCAAGAGACCCAGTACTTC
-,TRBD2,TRBV5-6,TRBJ2-3,CASSLVERVPGGKTQYF,TGTGCCAGCAGCTTGGTAGAACGGGTGCCCGGGGGGAAAACGCAGTATTTT
-,TRBD1,TRBV6-5,TRBJ1-2,CASSYFSGTVYGYTF,TGTGCCAGCAGTTACTTCTCCGGGACAGTATATGGCTACACCTTC
few,-,TRBV4-3,TRBJ1-1,CASSGGRVYTEAFF,TGCGCCAGCAGCGGGGGTAGGGTTTACACTGAAGCTTTCTTT
-,TRBD1,TRBV30,TRBJ2-5,CAWSSSTGGETQYF,TGTGCCTGGAGCTCCTCGACAGGGGGGGAGACCCAGTACTTC
-,TRBD2,TRBV6-4,TRBJ2-5,CANPWGGAIETQYF,TGTGCCAACCCGTGGGGGGGTGCGATAGAGACCCAGTACTTC
-,TRBD1,TRBV19,TRBJ1-5,CASSDPTGGAKRGQPQHF,TGTGCCAGTAGTGACCCGACAGGGGGCGCGAAGAGGGGTCAGCCCCAGCATTTT
-,TRBD1,TRBV6-1,TRBJ2-2,CASSGDRGQVTGELFF,TGTGCCAGCAGTGGGGACAGGGGGCAAGTCACCGGGGAGCTGTTTTTT
-,TRBD2,TRBV6-6,TRBJ2-3,CASIDSGGAADTQYF,TGTGCCAGCATAGATAGCGGGGGGGCCGCAGATACGCAGTATTTT
-,-,TRBV19,TRBJ1-1,CASSIAEGEVTAFF,TGTGCCAGTAGTATAGCAGAGGGTGAAGTAACCGCTTTCTTT
few,-,TRBV11-3,TRBJ2-5,CASSSQGGRTQYF,TGTGCCAGCAGCTCCCAGGGTGGCCGTACCCAGTACTTC
-,-,TRBV19,TRBJ1-1,CASSSTRGTEAFF,TGTGCCAGTAGTTCCACGCGGGGGACTGAAGCTTTCTTT
-,TRBD2,TRBV4-3,TRBJ2-7,CASSQEGGLAGGSFYEQYF,TGCGCCAGCAGCCAAGAAGGGGGACTAGCGGGAGGGTCGTTCTACGAGCAGTACTTC
-,TRBD1,TRBV6-5,TRBJ1-2,CASSPGQAYGYTF,TGTGCCAGCAGCCCGGGACAGGCTTATGGCTACACCTTC
-,TRBD1,TRBV30,TRBJ1-3,CAWSPGQSSGNTIYF,TGTGCCTGGAGTCCGGGACAGAGCTCTGGAAACACCATATATTTT
-,-,TRBV25-1,TRBJ2-1,CASSVGNEQFF,TGTGCCAGCAGCGTTGGGAATGAGCAGTTCTTC
-,TRBD1,TRBV4-1,TRBJ1-1,CASSIRQGWSLMNTEAFF,TGCGCCAGCAGCATCCGACAGGGGTGGAGCCTTATGAACACTGAAGCTTTCTTT
few,-,TRBV10-2,TRBJ2-3,CASSEPHTDTQYF,TGCGCCAGCAGTGAACCTCACACAGATACGCAGTATTTT
-,-,TRBV10-3,TRBJ2-5,CAISETDQETQYF,TGTGCCATCAGTGAGACAGACCAAGAGACCCAGTACTTC
-,TRBD2,TRBV9,TRBJ2-3,CASGASGSTDTQYF,TGTGCCAGCGGGGCTAGCGGGAGCACAGATACGCAGTATTTT
few,TRBD1,TRBV6-5,TRBJ1-6,CASKGQSNSPLHF,TGTGCCAGCAAGGGACAGAGTAATTCACCCCTCCACTTT
-,-,TRBV5-1,TRBJ2-3,CASSLDTSDTQYF,TGCGCCAGCAGCTTGGATACTTCAGATACGCAGTATTTT
-,TRBD1,TRBV7-2,TRBJ2-7,CASSFDRGSYEQYF,TGTGCCAGCAGCTTCGACAGGGGTTCCTACGAGCAGTACTTC
-,-,TRBV5-1,TRBJ2-5,CASSPTGQETQYF,TGCGCCAGCAGCCCTACAGGGCAAGAGACCCAGTACTTC
few,-,TRBV7-9,TRBJ1-1,CASSIRRDTEAFF,TGTGCCAGCAGCATCCGGAGGGACACTGAAGCTTTCTTT
-,-,TRBV5-6,TRBJ2-7,CASSLRAHYEQYF,TGTGCCAGCAGCTTGCGGGCCCACTACGAGCAGTACTTC
-,TRBD1,TRBV10-3,TRBJ2-2,CAIGSGTGRTGELFF,TGTGCCATCGGGTCCGGGACAGGGAGGACCGGGGAGCTGTTTTTT
-,-,TRBV29-1,TRBJ1-1,CSAWGYYGTTSEAFF,TGCAGCGCTTGGGGATACTACGGGACGACAAGCGAAGCTTTCTTT
few,-,TRBV5-4,TRBJ2-3,CASSLYGGARTDTQYF,TGTGCCAGCAGCTTGTATGGGGGGGCCCGCACAGATACGCAGTATTTT
-,-,TRBV5-8,TRBJ1-4,CASSLGGARSEKLFF,TGTGCCAGCAGCTTGGGGGGCGCCCGTAGTGAAAAACTGTTTTTT
-,TRBD1,TRBV19,TRBJ1-5,CASSIGQGAFQPQHF,TGTGCCAGTAGTATAGGTCAGGGGGCATTTCAGCCCCAGCATTTT
once,-,TRBV27,TRBJ1-3,CASSFSGSGNTIYF,TGTGCCAGCAGTTTCTCAGGGTCTGGAAACACCATATATTTT
-,TRBD2,TRBV10-3,TRBJ2-1,CAIRGTSSDEQFF,TGTGCCATCAGGGGGACTAGCAGCGATGAGCAGTTCTTC
-,TRBD2,TRBV10-3,TRBJ2-5,CAIRETSGETQYF,TGTGCCATCAGAGAGACTAGCGGGGAGACCCAGTACTTC
-,-,TRBV4-3,TRBJ2-2,CASSQDLLAGPGELFF,TGCGCCAGCAGCCAAGATCTACTAGCCGGGCCCGGGGAGCTGTTTTTT
-,-,TRBV4-2,TRBJ2-3,CASSQAFMGRTDTQYF,TGTGCCAGCAGCCAAGCTTTTATGGGTCGCACAGATACGCAGTATTTT